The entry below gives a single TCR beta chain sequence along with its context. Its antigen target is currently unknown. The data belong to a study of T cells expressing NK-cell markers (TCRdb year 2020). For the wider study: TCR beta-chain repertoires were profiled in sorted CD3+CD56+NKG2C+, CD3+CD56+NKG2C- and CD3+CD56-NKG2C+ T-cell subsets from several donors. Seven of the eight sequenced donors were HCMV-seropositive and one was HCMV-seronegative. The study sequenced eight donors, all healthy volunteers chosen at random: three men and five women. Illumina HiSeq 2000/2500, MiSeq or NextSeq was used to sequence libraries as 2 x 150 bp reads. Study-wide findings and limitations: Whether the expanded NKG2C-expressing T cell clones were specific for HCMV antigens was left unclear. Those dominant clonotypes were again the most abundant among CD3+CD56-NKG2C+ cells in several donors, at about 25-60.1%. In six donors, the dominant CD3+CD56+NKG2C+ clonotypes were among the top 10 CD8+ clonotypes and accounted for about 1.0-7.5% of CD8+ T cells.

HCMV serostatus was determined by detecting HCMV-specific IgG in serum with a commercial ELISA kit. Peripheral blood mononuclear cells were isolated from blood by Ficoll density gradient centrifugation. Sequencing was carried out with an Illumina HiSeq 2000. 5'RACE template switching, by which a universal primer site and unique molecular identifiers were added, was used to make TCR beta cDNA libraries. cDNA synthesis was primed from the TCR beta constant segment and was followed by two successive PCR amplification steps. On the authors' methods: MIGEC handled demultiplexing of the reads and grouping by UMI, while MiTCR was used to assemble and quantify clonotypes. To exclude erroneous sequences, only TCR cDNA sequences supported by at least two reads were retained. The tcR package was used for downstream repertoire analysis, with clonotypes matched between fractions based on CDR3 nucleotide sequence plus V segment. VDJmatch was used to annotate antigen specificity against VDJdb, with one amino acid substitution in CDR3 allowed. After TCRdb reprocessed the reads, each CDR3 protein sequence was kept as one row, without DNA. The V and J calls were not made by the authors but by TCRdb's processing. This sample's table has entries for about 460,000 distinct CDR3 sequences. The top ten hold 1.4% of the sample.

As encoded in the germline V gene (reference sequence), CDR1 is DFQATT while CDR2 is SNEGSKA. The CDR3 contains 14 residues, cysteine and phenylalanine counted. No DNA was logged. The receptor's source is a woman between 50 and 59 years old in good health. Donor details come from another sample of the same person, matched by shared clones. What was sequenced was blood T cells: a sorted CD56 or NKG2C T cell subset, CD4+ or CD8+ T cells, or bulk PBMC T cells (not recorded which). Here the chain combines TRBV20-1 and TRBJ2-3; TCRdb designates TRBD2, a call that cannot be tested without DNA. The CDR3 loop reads CSALSGRATDTQYF.